The following is a T cell receptor beta chain sequence with its context. Its antigen is unidentified. This sample is part of a study of siplizumab effects on memory and regulatory T cells. General study results and limits: Unstimulated subset assignment was obtained for only a minor fraction of alloreactive clones. It was never confirmed that proliferating Tregs from siplizumab cultures were suppressive. Siplizumab significantly lowered the alloreactive sequences that could be traced to unstimulated CD4+ memory cells.

Profiled with immunoSEQ multiplex PCR; TCRdb holds only in-frame clones, not every one. The sample holds under 100,000 clones, around 90% seen once. Specimen: Tregs sorted from blood. The clonotype comes from a human donor in good health.

The CDR3 nucleotides are TGTGCCAGCAGCTCGACTAGCGGGGGAGGGGGGGAGACCCAGTACTTC. Its protein product is CASSSTSGGGGETQYF. V gene TRBV7-2 combines with J gene TRBJ2-5; the match to TRBD2 covers 12 bases. After removal of 4 bases from V and 5 bases from J, the junction contained 8 bases not matched to a gene. The CDR3 consists of 16 residues. Looked up from germline, CDR1 is SGHTA and CDR2 is FQGNSA.